This T cell receptor beta chain was sequenced for a study of tumor and adjacent non-tumor tissue in lung cancer. Study conclusions and caveats: Compared with tumor, normal lung showed significantly lower TCR diversity.

RNA was extracted from bulk tissue without any cell sorting. Between August and November 2014, newly diagnosed, chemotherapy-naive lung cancer patients underwent thoracic surgery in China. Three rounds of nested PCR, following a modified ARM-PCR protocol, produced the TCRbeta library. Via MiXCR, TCRdb re-called the multiplex PCR reads, giving one row per CDR3 protein. This table has 95,000 to 150,000 distinct CDR3 sequences, over 65% appearing once. This CDR3 is 14 amino acids long. This clonotype was picked up one time. Antigen: not known. A single base separates this from a much larger clone, so it may be a read error.

The receptor's source is a man aged 30 to 39 with non-small cell lung cancer. The chain uses TRBV12-3 or TRBV12-4 and TRBJ1-2; D gene ambiguous. Sequencing was done on a sample of lung tumor tissue. The CDR3 DNA is TGTGTCAGCACCGAGGGTGTTTGGGACTATGGCTACACCTTC. Encoded protein: CVSTEGVWDYGYTF.